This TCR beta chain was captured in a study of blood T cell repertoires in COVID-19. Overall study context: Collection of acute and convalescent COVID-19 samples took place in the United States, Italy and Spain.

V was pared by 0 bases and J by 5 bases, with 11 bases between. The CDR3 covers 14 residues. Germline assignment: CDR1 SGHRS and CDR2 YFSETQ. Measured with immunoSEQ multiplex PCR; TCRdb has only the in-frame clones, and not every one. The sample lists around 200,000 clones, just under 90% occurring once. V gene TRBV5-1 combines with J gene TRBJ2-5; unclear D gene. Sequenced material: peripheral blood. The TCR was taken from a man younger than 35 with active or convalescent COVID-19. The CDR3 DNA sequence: TGCGCCAGCAGCTTGGCCGGTTACGAGGAGACCCAGTACTTC. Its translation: CASSLAGYEETQYF.